Each of the 16 T cell receptor beta chains below was sequenced from the same sample in a study of T-cell reconstitution after alpha-beta-depleted transplantation in children. This sample's TCRbeta library carried unique molecular identifier barcodes. TCRdb redid the calling of the PCR reads with MiXCR, one entry per CDR3 protein. The sample holds under 750,000 distinct CDR3 sequences, approximately 22% seen once. This specimen consisted of PBMCs, mostly from graft donor cells, obtained 360 days after TCRalphabeta/CD19-depleted stem cell transplant. These receptors originate from a boy under two years old who had a stem cell transplant for acute myeloid leukemia, so the T cells may come from the graft donor.

This CDR3 reads CASMGYGTQYF. CDR3 in DNA: TGTGCCAGCATGGGTTATGGGACCCAGTACTTC. The chain carries TRBV11-1 and TRBJ2-5; D not certain. Trimming took off 7 bases at V and 7 bases at J, with 10 bases between the two ends. Germline CDR1 reads SGHAT; CDR2 reads FQDESV (reference sequence). The CDR3 runs to 11 residues.

This chain uses TRBV5-6 with TRBJ2-7; either TRBD1 or TRBD2 may fit D (5 bases each). V was pared by 0 bases and J by 6 bases, with 16 bases between. The CDR3 length is 15 residues. Germline V gene lookup returns CDR1 SGHDT and CDR2 YYEEEE. CDR3 in DNA: TGTGCCAGCAGCTTGGCCGTGGGGGTTTGGAGCGAGCAGTACGTC. It translates to CASSLAVGVWSEQYV.

On this clonotype: This may stem from a read error, because a much larger clone lies one nucleotide away. This rearrangement joins TRBV7-9 to TRBJ2-3; D possibly matches TRBD1 or TRBD2 (5 bases each). The length of the CDR3 is 13 residues. Trimming pared 6 bases from V and 1 base from J, leaving 8 bases between. Germline assignment: CDR1 SEHNR and CDR2 FQNEAQ (reference sequence). The CDR3 reads CASRGDRTDTQYF. Written as DNA, the CDR3 is TGTGCCAGCAGGGGGGACCGCACAGATACGCAGTATTTT.

The rearrangement joins TRBV7-9 to TRBJ2-1; no firm D call. Germline V gene sequence: CDR1 SEHNR, CDR2 FQNEAQ (reference sequence). The V and J ends lost 1 base and 3 bases respectively, with 13 bases between them. The CDR3 is made up of 16 amino acids. The CDR3 DNA is TGTGCCAGCAGCTTAGGCCTCCCAGCCTACTACAATGAGCAGTTCTTC. Translated, it gives CASSLGLPAYYNEQFF.

The table lists this clonotype with many counts. V usage is TRBV18 and J usage is TRBJ2-2; 7 bases line up with TRBD2. The V and J ends lost 2 bases and 1 base, in that order; junction bases with no gene match: 4. In germline, CDR1 is KGHSH, CDR2 LQKENI. The CDR3 consists of 16 residues. CDR3: CASSPEERGNTGELFF. The CDR3 DNA reads as TGTGCCAGCTCACCAGAGGAGCGGGGGAACACCGGGGAGCTGTTTTTT.

This clonotype was observed many times. V usage is TRBV7-9 and J usage is TRBJ2-1; TRBD1 matches 11 bases. The length of the CDR3 is 16 residues. V shed 1 base, J shed 3 bases, and the junction held 2 bases outside the gene matches. CDR1 is SEHNR, CDR2 FQNEAQ, per germline (reference sequence). Here the CDR3 reads CASSLGGTGGYNEQFF. The CDR3 DNA follows: TGTGCCAGCAGCTTAGGTGGGACAGGGGGCTACAATGAGCAGTTCTTC.

This sequence joins TRBV4-2 and TRBJ1-1; perhaps TRBD1 as D (6 bases). Trimming took off 2 bases at V and 0 bases at J, with 10 bases between the two ends. CDR3 size: 15 residues. Germline CDR1 and CDR2: LGHNA and YNFKEQ. The CDR3, as DNA: TGTGCCAGCAGCCAACCTGGACAGCTGAACACTGAAGCTTTCTTT. This encodes CASSQPGQLNTEAFF.

This chain uses TRBV29-1 with TRBJ2-7; no definite D call. CDR1 is SQVTM and CDR2 is ANQGSEA in the germline V gene. This CDR3 contains 12 residues. With 4 bases removed from V and 2 bases from J, the gap between germline ends came to 9 bases. As DNA, the CDR3 is TGCAGCGTTGGGTGGAACACCTACGAGCAGTACTTC. The encoded protein is CSVGWNTYEQYF.

This clonotype was found many times. One end of the junction varies from germline; a read error may be responsible. CDR3 DNA sequence: TGTGCCAGCAGTTTAGGGCCGTTGAATGAGCAGTTCTTC. Translating gives CASSLGPLNEQFF. The chain uses TRBV5-1 and TRBJ2-1; D is uncertain. CDR3 length: 13 residues. The germline gives CDR1 SGHRS, CDR2 YFSETQ.

This clonotype was found a few times. The chain carries TRBV20-1 and TRBJ2-5; 8 bases match TRBD2. This CDR3 comprises 14 residues. Germline assignment: CDR1 DFQATT and CDR2 SNEGSKA (reference sequence). Trimming removed 6 bases from V and 0 bases from J; junction bases left unmatched: 6. The DNA for the CDR3 is TGCAGTGCAGGGCGGGGGGAGTACCAAGAGACCCAGTACTTC. Its protein is CSAGRGEYQETQYF.

This clonotype occurred a few times. The rearrangement links TRBV20-1 to TRBJ2-5; D assignment may be TRBD1 or TRBD2 (5 bases each). There are 13 residues in the CDR3. Trimming took off 3 bases at V and 5 bases at J, with 13 bases between the two ends. Germline V gene data show CDR1 as DFQATT and CDR2 as SNEGSKA (reference sequence). The CDR3 protein is CSASGDAWETQYF. Here the CDR3 DNA reads TGCAGTGCTAGCGGGGACGCCTGGGAGACCCAGTACTTC.

In its sample, this clonotype was seen many times. The chain recombines TRBV2 with TRBJ2-6; 7 bases agree with TRBD1. The V gene's germline CDR1 is SNHLY and CDR2 FYNNEI. V was pared by 4 bases and J by 0 bases, with 3 bases of the junction left unmatched. The length of the CDR3 is 16 residues. CDR3 coding DNA: TGTGCCAGCAGTGGGGACAGCCTCTCTGGGGCCAACGTCCTGACTTTC. Translated: CASSGDSLSGANVLTF.

The chain combines TRBV7-9 with TRBJ1-1; D is perhaps TRBD1 (6 bases). The CDR3 totals 15 residues. Per germline, CDR1 SEHNR and CDR2 FQNEAQ (reference sequence). Trimming took 2 bases from V and 0 from J, leaving 10 bases between them. The CDR3 DNA follows: TGTGCCAGCAGCTTAAAGGGGGGAGTGAACACTGAAGCTTTCTTT. It codes for CASSLKGGVNTEAFF.

The chain recombines TRBV6-2 or TRBV6-3 with TRBJ2-7; D unclear. Germline V CDR1 and CDR2: MNHEY, SVGEGT. The CDR3 covers 12 residues. Trimming stripped 4 bases from V and 6 bases from J, with 10 bases between. In DNA form, the CDR3 reads TGTGCCAGCAGTTCGTCTAGGTTCGAGCAGTACTTC. Amino acids: CASSSSRFEQYF.

This sequence joins TRBV7-6 and TRBJ2-3; 8 bases line up with TRBD1. This CDR3 comprises 15 residues. After removal of 1 base from V and 4 bases from J, the junction contained 4 bases not matched to a gene. Germline CDR1 and CDR2: SGHVS and FNYEAQ. The CDR3 sequence is CASSLEAGGADTQYF. The CDR3 DNA reads TGTGCCAGCAGCTTAGAAGCAGGGGGCGCAGATACGCAGTATTTT.

The J gene is TRBJ2-7, the V gene TRBV5-4; perhaps TRBD2 as D (6 bases). The CDR3 is 18 amino acids. The germline V gene has CDR1 SGHNT and CDR2 YYREEE (reference sequence). Trimming removed 7 bases at V and 2 bases at J, with 28 bases between. The CDR3 DNA reads as TGTGCCAGCGGCTCCCGGCTACTCGGGCGGGGTACTCCCTACGAGCAGTACGTC. It codes for CASGSRLLGRGTPYEQYV.